These 21 T cell receptor beta chains were all obtained from the same sample, sequenced in a study of response to subunit inactivated influenza vaccine. TCRdb re-called the RT-PCR reads through MiXCR, storing one row per CDR3 protein. The sample has over 400,000 distinct CDR3 sequences, about an eighth seen once. Sequencing was performed on PBMCs from blood, taken 40 to 50 days after vaccination. These receptor sequences come from a man aged 50 to 59 who received an inactivated influenza vaccine.

This chain connects TRBV11-2 to TRBJ2-1, with 7 positions matching TRBD2. Germline CDR1 and CDR2: SGHAT and FQNNGV. Trimming took 5 bases from V and 0 from J; bases not matched to a gene: 16. This CDR3 region has 19 residues. Here the CDR3 reads CASSGMGLADLSSYNEQFF. DNA of the CDR3: TGTGCCAGCAGCGGGATGGGGCTAGCGGACCTGAGCTCCTACAATGAGCAGTTCTTC.

This clonotype was detected a few times. The chain is built from TRBV12-3 or TRBV12-4 and TRBJ1-1; maybe TRBD1 (5 bases). V lost 6 bases, J lost 0 bases, and 17 bases lay in between. The CDR3 totals 16 residues. The CDR3 nucleotides are TGTGCCAGCAGCCCCGGAGGAACCAGGGTGAACACTGAAGCTTTCTTT. This sequence encodes CASSPGGTRVNTEAFF.

This clonotype was seen a handful of times. This chain links TRBV19 with TRBJ2-7; 9 bases agree with TRBD2. V lost 1 base to trimming and J lost 5 bases; unmatched junction nucleotides: 12. The CDR3 is made up of 17 amino acids. CDR1 LNHDA and CDR2 SQIVND come from the germline V gene (reference sequence). The CDR3: CASSIGRTSETLNEQYF. The CDR3 bases are TGTGCCAGTAGTATAGGGAGGACTAGCGAGACTCTGAACGAGCAGTACTTC.

The chain is built from TRBV11-2 and TRBJ2-7; D is possibly TRBD2 (6 bases). The germline V and J ends were trimmed by 5 bases and 2 bases, with 19 bases remaining between them. The germline V gene has CDR1 SGHAT and CDR2 FQNNGV. The CDR3 runs 16 residues. DNA of the CDR3: TGTGCCAGCAGCCCAATACGACGGAGGGAAACCTACGAGCAGTACTTC. Translating it yields CASSPIRRRETYEQYF.

At least ten counts were recorded for this clonotype. The chain joins TRBV20-1 to TRBJ1-5; D uncertain. V was shortened by 5 bases and J by 4 bases, with 15 bases between the two germline ends. Germline V gene sequence: CDR1 DFQATT, CDR2 SNEGSKA (reference sequence). This CDR3 spans 14 amino acids. CDR3 protein: CSAAAGSGNQPQHF. The CDR3 bases are TGCAGTGCTGCAGCTGGGTCAGGAAATCAGCCCCAGCATTTT.

This clonotype has a handful of counts. The chain couples TRBV4-2 to TRBJ2-1; no reliable D call. The CDR3 has 17 amino acids. The V gene's germline CDR1 is LGHNA and CDR2 YNFKEQ. V was shortened by 3 bases and J by 0 bases, with 15 bases between the two germline ends. CDR3 sequence: CASSQRPWESSYNEQFF. CDR3 DNA sequence: TGTGCCAGCAGCCAGAGGCCCTGGGAAAGCTCCTACAATGAGCAGTTCTTC.

The genes are TRBV7-2 and TRBJ2-3, with D maybe TRBD2 (7 bases). The CDR3 length is 16 residues. V lost 1 base, J lost 0 bases, and 11 bases lay in between. CDR1 and CDR2 from the germline V gene are SGHTA and FQGNSA. CDR3 sequence (DNA): TGTGCCAGCAGCTTAGAGGGGGGGGCGAGCACAGATACGCAGTATTTT. Translating gives CASSLEGGASTDTQYF.

This clonotype was observed a handful of times. The chain joins TRBV12-3 or TRBV12-4 to TRBJ2-3; 9 nucleotides match TRBD2. The CDR3 consists of 16 residues. With V trimmed by 5 bases and J by 0 bases, 6 bases remained unmatched. CDR3 nucleotides: TGTGCCAGCAGTATCTCTAGCGGGATTAGCACAGATACGCAGTATTTT. Its protein product is CASSISSGISTDTQYF.

This clonotype was observed a handful of times. This chain links TRBV7-9 with TRBJ1-5, with TRBD1 identical over 7 bases. The trim removed 5 bases at V and 2 bases at J, leaving 6 bases unmatched. Germline values: CDR1 SEHNR, CDR2 FQNEAQ (reference sequence). This CDR3 contains 15 residues. CDR3 DNA sequence: TGTGCCAGCAGCCGACAGGGTCTGGGCAATCAGCCCCAGCATTTT. Translation gives CASSRQGLGNQPQHF.

This clonotype was recorded a few times. The genes are TRBV5-1 and TRBJ2-5; 8 nucleotides align to TRBD1. After removal of 0 bases from V and 7 bases from J, the junction contained 11 bases not matched to a gene. The germline V gene has CDR1 SGHRS and CDR2 YFSETQ. The CDR3 consists of 16 residues. CDR3 protein: CASSLEAGGSAVTQYF. The CDR3 DNA follows: TGCGCCAGCAGCTTGGAGGCAGGGGGCTCGGCTGTGACCCAGTACTTC. Based on the CDR3 plus reference TRBV5-1 and TRBJ2-5, the full variable domain is KAGVTQTPRYLIKTRGQQVTLSCSPISGHRSVSWYQQTPGQGLQFLFEYFSETQRNKGNFPGRFSGRQFSNSRSEMNVSTLELGDSALYLCASSLEAGGSAVTQYFGPGTRLLVL.

The J gene is TRBJ2-1, the V gene TRBV7-2; the D is unclear. V lost 4 bases to trimming and J lost 12 bases, with 13 bases between them. The germline CDR1 and CDR2 sequences are SGHTA and FQGNSA. The CDR3 covers 12 residues. CDR3 coding DNA: TGTGCCAGCAGCTCCGTAGCTTCTTCGCAGTTCTTC. Amino acids: CASSSVASSQFF.

This chain's CDR3 is CASSFSGKNTDTQYF. The CDR3 DNA sequence: TGTGCCAGCAGCTTCTCCGGAAAAAACACAGATACGCAGTATTTT. The chain recombines TRBV7-2 with TRBJ2-3; D not resolved. Trimming took off 3 bases at V and 2 bases at J, with 12 bases between the two ends. Germline-derived CDR1 and CDR2 are SGHTA and FQGNSA. The CDR3 extends over 15 amino acids.

This chain connects TRBV4-3 to TRBJ2-2; 15 bases align to TRBD2. V gave up 5 bases and J gave up 2 bases; unmatched junction bases: 9. Germline CDR1 is LGHNA and CDR2 is YSLEER. There are 19 residues in the CDR3. The CDR3 is CASSTGGLAGGPNTGELFF. CDR3 nucleotides: TGCGCCAGCAGCACGGGGGGACTAGCGGGGGGACCTAACACCGGGGAGCTGTTTTTT.

This chain uses TRBV5-1 with TRBJ2-3; D is perhaps TRBD1 (6 bases). The V gene lost 0 bases and the J gene lost 2 bases, with 13 bases spanning the gap. The CDR3 contains 16 residues. Germline CDR1 SGHRS, CDR2 YFSETQ. The CDR3 DNA reads TGCGCCAGCAGCTTGGCGGCCAGGGGTTTCACAGATACGCAGTATTTT. It encodes CASSLAARGFTDTQYF.

This clonotype was observed a few times. The J gene is TRBJ2-2, the V gene TRBV5-6; TRBD1 might be the D (6 bases). The V and J ends lost 6 bases and 7 bases respectively, with 22 bases between them. Germline CDR1 is SGHDT and CDR2 is YYEEEE. The CDR3 has 16 amino acids. The CDR3 region has the DNA TGTGCCAGCACCAGTGATGGTGGGGGCTATGGCGGGGAGCTGTTTTTT. It specifies CASTSDGGGYGGELFF.

This clonotype was counted only a few times. The genes are TRBV12-3 or TRBV12-4 and TRBJ2-1; 8 bases line up with TRBD1. The J segment lost 0 bases and the V segment lost 6 bases, leaving 4 bases of the junction unmatched. There are 15 residues in the CDR3. The CDR3 DNA follows: TGTGCCAGCAGACCCGGGACAGGCTCCTACAATGAGCAGTTCTTC. Residues: CASRPGTGSYNEQFF.

This chain joins TRBV27 and TRBJ2-7; D is uncertain. The V and J ends lost 5 bases and 0 bases respectively, with 8 bases between them. The CDR3 spans 13 residues. In germline, CDR1 is MNHEY, CDR2 SMNVEV (reference sequence). The CDR3 spells CASSVPYSYEQYF. The CDR3 bases are TGTGCCAGCAGTGTTCCATACTCCTACGAGCAGTACTTC.

The CDR3 is CAISVDTDTQYF. Here the CDR3 DNA reads TGTGCCATCAGTGTAGATACAGATACGCAGTATTTT. J is TRBJ2-3 and V is TRBV10-3; unclear D gene. Trimming cost V 4 bases and J 3 bases, with 5 bases left between them. Germline V CDR1 and CDR2: ENHRY, SYGVKD. The CDR3 runs to 12 residues.

This clonotype was recorded only once. Mismatch with germline at one junction end may stem from a read error. The chain recombines TRBV7-9 with TRBJ2-1, with 8 bases identical to TRBD1. The CDR3 is 15 amino acids. CDR1 and CDR2 from the germline V gene are SEHNR and FQNEAQ (reference sequence). The CDR3 protein is CASSADRVSYNEQSF. The CDR3 DNA follows: TGTGCCAGCAGCGCGGACAGGGTCTCCTACAATGAGCAGTCCTTC.

This clonotype appeared a few times. The chain recombines TRBV12-3 or TRBV12-4 with TRBJ2-5; tentative D call: TRBD2 (6 bases). This CDR3 comprises 15 residues. Trimming left V 8 bases short and J 3 bases short, with 19 bases between. The CDR3 DNA is TGTGCCAGCGGGCGACCGGGACTCGGAAAAGAGACCCAGTACTTC. It encodes CASGRPGLGKETQYF.

This clonotype has just a few counts. This chain joins TRBV7-9 and TRBJ1-1, with a weak D call TRBD1 (5 bases). The CDR3 has 14 amino acids. The germline V and J ends were trimmed by 5 bases and 1 base, with 11 bases remaining between them. Germline CDR1 SEHNR, CDR2 FQNEAQ (reference sequence). The CDR3 here is CASSRDLTNTEAFF. The DNA for the CDR3 is TGTGCCAGCAGCCGGGACCTAACGAACACTGAAGCTTTCTTT. Together with reference TRBV7-9 and TRBJ1-1, the CDR3 gives the full variable domain: DTGVSQNPRHKITKRGQNVTFRCDPISEHNRLYWYRQTLGQGPEFLTYFQNEAQLEKSRLLSDRFSAERPKGSFSTLEIQRTEQGDSAMYLCASSRDLTNTEAFFGQGTRLTVV.